This T cell receptor (beta chain) was sequenced for a study of blood T cells in healthy people across ages. General study results and limits: Naive CD4+ cells and diversity were both higher in long-lived donors than in aged donors. The authors considered diversity estimates from one million T cells to be underestimates.

Donors were systemically healthy Caucasian individuals from Russia aged roughly 6 to 95 years. The CDR3 is 16 residues long. Germline lookup yields CDR1 SGHDN and CDR2 FVKESK. Next came a second PCR, run for about 6 to 12 cycles, which used a sample-barcoded 5' primer along with a J-beta primer mix. A single record per CDR3 protein comes from TCRdb applying MiXCR to the 5' RACE reads. The table has hundreds of thousands of distinct CDR3 sequences, 40% to 50% seen once. This clonotype appeared once. The antigen is unknown. Sequenced material: blood. The genes are TRBV14 and TRBJ2-5, with D unresolved. TRBJ2-7 explains the end of the DNA better; the J call may be wrong. The TCR was taken from an elderly man in good health. CDR3 sequence reads: CASSPPPTRIYYEQYF. For the CDR3, the DNA is TGTGCCAGCAGCCCGCCCCCGACAAGAATCTACTACGAGCAGTACTTC.